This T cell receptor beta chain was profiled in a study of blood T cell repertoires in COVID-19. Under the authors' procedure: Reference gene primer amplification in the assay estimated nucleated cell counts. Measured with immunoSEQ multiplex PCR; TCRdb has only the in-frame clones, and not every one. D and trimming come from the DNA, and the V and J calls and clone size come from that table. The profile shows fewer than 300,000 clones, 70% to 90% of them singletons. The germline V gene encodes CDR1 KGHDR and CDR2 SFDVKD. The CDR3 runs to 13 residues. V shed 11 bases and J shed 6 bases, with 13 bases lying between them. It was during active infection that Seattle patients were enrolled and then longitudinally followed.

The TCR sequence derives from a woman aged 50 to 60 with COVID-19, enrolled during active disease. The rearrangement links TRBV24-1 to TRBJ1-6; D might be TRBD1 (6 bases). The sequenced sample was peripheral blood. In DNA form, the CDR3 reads TGTGCCAGCCAACAGGGCTCTAATTCACCCCTCCACTTT. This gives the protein CASQQGSNSPLHF.